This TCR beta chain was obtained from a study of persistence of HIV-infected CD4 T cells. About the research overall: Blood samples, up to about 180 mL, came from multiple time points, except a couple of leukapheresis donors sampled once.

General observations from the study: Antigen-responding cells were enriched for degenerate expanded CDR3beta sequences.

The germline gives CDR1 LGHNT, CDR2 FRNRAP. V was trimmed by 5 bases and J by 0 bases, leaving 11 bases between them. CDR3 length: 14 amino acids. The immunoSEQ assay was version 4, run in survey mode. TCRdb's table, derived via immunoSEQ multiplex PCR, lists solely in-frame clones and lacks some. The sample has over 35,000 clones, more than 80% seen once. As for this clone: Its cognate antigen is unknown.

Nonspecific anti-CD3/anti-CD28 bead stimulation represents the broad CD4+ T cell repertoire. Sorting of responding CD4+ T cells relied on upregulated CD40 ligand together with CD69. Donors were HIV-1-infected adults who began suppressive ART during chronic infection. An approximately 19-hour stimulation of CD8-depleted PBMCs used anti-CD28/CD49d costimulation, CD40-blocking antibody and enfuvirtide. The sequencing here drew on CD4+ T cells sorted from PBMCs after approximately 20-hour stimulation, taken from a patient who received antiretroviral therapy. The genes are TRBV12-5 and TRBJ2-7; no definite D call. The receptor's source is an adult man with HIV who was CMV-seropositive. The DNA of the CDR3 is TGTGCTAGTGGTCCTCGACTTAACTCCTACGAGCAGTACTTC. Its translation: CASGPRLNSYEQYF.